This T cell receptor beta chain was obtained from a study of CD8 T cells in ankylosing spondylitis. This CDR3 region has 16 residues. The germline V gene encodes CDR1 KGHSH and CDR2 LQKENI. J gave up 6 bases and V 3 bases, and 10 bases lay outside the gene matches. TCRdb re-called the 5' RACE reads through MiXCR, storing one row per CDR3 protein. Here the sample spans roughly 130,000 distinct CDR3 sequences, roughly 13% being singletons. This receptor was obtained from a female donor with ankylosing spondylitis or in good health (not recorded which). The rearrangement joins TRBV18 to TRBJ2-1, with 8 bases identical to TRBD1. Sequenced: blood, either unsorted or a sorted T cell fraction (not recorded which). The CDR3 sequence is CASSPFTGGRVNEQFF. As DNA, the CDR3 is TGTGCCAGCTCACCCTTCACAGGGGGAAGGGTCAATGAGCAGTTCTTC. Drawing the rest from reference TRBV18 and TRBJ2-1, the complete variable domain is NAGVMQNPRHLVRRRGQEARLRCSPMKGHSHVYWYRQLPEEGLKFMVYLQKENIIDESGMPKERFSAEFPKEGPSILRIQQVVRGDSAAYFCASSPFTGGRVNEQFFGPGTRLTVL.